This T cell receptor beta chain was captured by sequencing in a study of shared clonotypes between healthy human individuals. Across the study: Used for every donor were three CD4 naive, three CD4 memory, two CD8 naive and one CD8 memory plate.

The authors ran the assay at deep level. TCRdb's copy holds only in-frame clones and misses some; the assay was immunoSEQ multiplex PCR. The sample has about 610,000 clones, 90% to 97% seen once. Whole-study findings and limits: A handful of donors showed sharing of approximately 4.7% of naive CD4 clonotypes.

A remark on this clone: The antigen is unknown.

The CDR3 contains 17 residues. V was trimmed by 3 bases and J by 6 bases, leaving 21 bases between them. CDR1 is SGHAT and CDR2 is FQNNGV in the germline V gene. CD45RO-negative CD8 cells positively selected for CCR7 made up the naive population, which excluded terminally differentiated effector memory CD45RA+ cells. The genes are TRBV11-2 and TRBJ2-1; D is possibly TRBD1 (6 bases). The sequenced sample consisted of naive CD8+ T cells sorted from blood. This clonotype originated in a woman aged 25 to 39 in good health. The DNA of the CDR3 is TGTGCCAGCAGCTTTTTTCGTCTTGGGGACACACGCAATGAGCAGTTCTTC. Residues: CASSFFRLGDTRNEQFF.